This TCR beta chain was obtained from a study of T cell responses to AZD1222 COVID-19 vaccine. Study observations and caveats: Targets within unmutated variant regions were reportedly found for nearly half of spike-specific TCRs. Most donors were white British and more were female, and clonal diversity was possibly underestimated.

Here immunoSEQ multiplex PCR was the method, and the copy in TCRdb shows in-frame clones only, minus some. Of around 180,000 clones detected, roughly 87% appear once; the ten largest clones hold about 3%. The CDR3 spans 18 residues. V was pared by 2 bases and J by 6 bases, with 8 bases of the junction left unmatched. Per germline, CDR1 LNHDA and CDR2 SQIVND (reference sequence). Remarks on this clone: Its antigen is still unknown.

The sample here was peripheral blood, taken on day 0 of AZD1222 vaccination. The receptor was derived from an adult in good health. J is TRBJ2-3 and V is TRBV19, with 16 positions matching TRBD2. For the CDR3, the DNA is TGTGCCAGTAGTATAACCGGGACTAGCGGGAGGGCCAGCGATACGCAGTATTTT. Translated: CASSITGTSGRASDTQYF.